This note documents a single TCR beta chain sequence. cDNA came from around 0.5 to 1 ug RNA primed by random hexamers. Each CDR3 protein is one row after TCRdb ran MiXCR on the immunoSEQ multiplex PCR reads. The table has about 210,000 distinct CDR3 sequences, approximately 94% seen once. Bulk CD8+ and CD4+ cells came from magnetic negative isolation; CD8+ TEMRA by FACS. This sample stems from a study of CD8 T cells in Susac syndrome. Across the whole study: Among the Susac syndrome patients sequenced, six had active disease and about 8 were in remission.

CDR3 size: 14 residues. CDR1 DFQATT and CDR2 SNEGSKA come from the germline V gene (reference sequence). V was pared by 8 bases and J by 2 bases, with 11 bases of the junction left unmatched. This clonotype originated in a human donor with Susac syndrome. This sequence joins TRBV20-1 and TRBJ1-1; TRBD1 aligns across 7 bases. The sample consisted of CD4+ T cells from PBMCs. This CDR3 reads CSYYRTGANTEAFF. Here the CDR3 DNA reads TGCAGTTACTACAGGACAGGTGCTAACACTGAAGCTTTCTTT.